This T cell receptor (beta chain) was obtained from a study of human T cells and chemical hapten exposure listed by TCRdb under 2021. A note on the overall study: For sensitization, 2% DPC in acetone was applied to an approximately 2 cm by approximately 2 cm area of upper inner arm skin. In alopecia patients, the study followed how the peripheral blood TCR repertoire changed in vivo over primary and secondary sensitization to diphenylcyclopropenone (DPC), a hapten. Patient blood was sampled pre-sensitization (week 0) and at 2, 6 and about 24 weeks after DPC sensitization. Twenty-nine alopecia patients provided blood for TCR sequencing at one to four time points (pre-sensitization, 2, 6 and 24 weeks). The libraries were sequenced as a pool, and the TCR yield per sample differed mostly because of small variations in library volumes within the pool. Patch testing was done on the upper back using Finn chambers containing 0.01% DPC, and results were scored after 6 days according to International Contact Dermatitis Research Group standards. Throughout the roughly 24-week study period, patients were also given weekly therapeutic DPC doses on the scalp. Most of the patients in the cohort were female, and the cohort covered alopecia areata with under or over 50% scalp involvement, alopecia totalis and alopecia universalis.

Including the terminal cysteine and phenylalanine, the CDR3 comprises 15 residues. Only the CDR3 part of the read is kept: 45 bases, read in frame from the first base. CDR1 and CDR2, looked up from the germline V gene, are SGHRS and YFSETQ. V lost 1 base and J lost 5 bases, and the count of bases not matched to a germline gene is 5. The time point tag for this specimen amounts to: patch test 2, 6 weeks after DPC sensitization. The sample's treatment or condition label is to be understood as: therapeutic diphenylcyclopropenone sensitization with weekly scalp DPC. At each patch-test visit, blood was drawn before the patch test was applied. Patients were considered eligible if aged 18 to 70, diagnosed with alopecia and deemed suitable for DPC therapy, and patients were excluded if pregnant. Total RNA was extracted from unfractionated whole blood collected in Tempus Blood RNA tubes. What the authors observed across the whole study: A positive correlation was found between the number of PT1 expanded TCRs and patch test score, with significance reached at thresholds 8, 16 and 32 but not 4. All patients had alopecia, a presumed autoimmune disease, so their immune response might differ from that of healthy individuals. Repeated subsampling changed both the strength of the expansion versus patch-test correlation and the threshold at which the correlation became significant. The number of TCRs above 1 in 1000 frequency did not change with DPC sensitization; there was no evidence of global repertoire structure alterations. Significantly more large CDR3 similarity clusters were formed by expanded TCRs than by pre-sensitization or healthy control sets, consistent with antigen-driven responses.

As regards this clonotype: No antigen is known for it. Base quality data are lacking; no much larger clone is found one base away.

Libraries came from RACE. Sequencing used a NextSeq 500. During library preparation, unique molecular identifiers were attached to individual cDNA molecules so that TCRs could be counted in a quantitative, reproducible way. Both TCR alpha and TCR beta chains were sequenced from each blood RNA sample. The source study handled its data this way. Samples had a median of roughly 100,000 TCRs, with a range from roughly 23,224 to 750,000. The Decombinator software suite was used to annotate V, J and CDR3 in the TCR reads. For the PS versus PT1 abundance plots, all samples were subsampled to the same number of TCRs (28,000). Expanded TCRs were defined as absent before sensitization and observed at least eight times at the 2-week time point. TCRdb passed the public sequencing reads through fastp at Q25 and MiXCR, retaining productive beta sequences. CDR3 protein duplicates are merged, each entry listing the most common genes and DNA. TCRdb, not the authors, supplied the V and J calls. This sample holds roughly 96,000 distinct CDR3 sequences; 9% to 9.5% were observed only once. About 2% of the sample belongs to the ten largest clones.

The sample was whole blood, taken in connection with sensitization to the hapten diphenylcyclopropenone (DPC). This receptor chain uses TRBV5-1 and TRBJ2-1, with 8 middle bases fitting TRBD2. The receptor comes from a woman in her thirties or forties with alopecia areata. Some clones in this sample may be carry-over from other donors' samples. The bases read TGCGCCAGCAGCTTGTGGGTAGCGGGACACAATGAGCAGTTCTTC. This yields the protein CASSLWVAGHNEQFF.